One sample yielded the 7 T cell receptor beta chains listed below, sequenced in a study of T cell repertoires in cytomegalovirus infection. TCRdb analysed the reads with MiXCR anew, one entry per CDR3 protein. The sample consists of roughly 730,000 distinct CDR3 sequences, around 30% of them appearing once. What these receptors recognize is not known. Here the sequenced sample was cultured PBMCs, taken from culture after CMV antigen stimulation. These receptors were collected from a human donor in good health (CMV status not recorded). Some clones in this sample may be carry-over from other donors' samples.

The chain employs TRBV7-2 and TRBJ2-7; tentative D call: TRBD2 (6 bases). Germline V lookup: CDR1 SGHTA, CDR2 FQGNSA. The CDR3 consists of 15 residues. The V end lost 5 bases, the J end lost 3 bases, and 17 bases lay between the germline ends. For the CDR3, the DNA is TGTGCCAGCAGCCCCCGGCGGGAAAGGGTCTACGAGCAGTACTTC. Residues: CASSPRRERVYEQYF.

A few counts support this clonotype. The V gene is TRBV18, the J gene TRBJ2-7; tentative D call: TRBD1 (5 bases). CDR1 KGHSH and CDR2 LQKENI come from the germline V gene. This CDR3 region has 14 residues. The V end lost 4 bases, the J end lost 2 bases, and 12 bases lay between the germline ends. CDR3: CASSLPGRAYEQYF. For the CDR3, the DNA is TGTGCCAGCTCACTACCGGGCAGGGCCTACGAGCAGTACTTC.

This clonotype has more than one count but fewer than ten. The V call is TRBV10-1, the J call TRBJ1-5, with D unresolved. The germline gives CDR1 WNHNN, CDR2 SYGVQD (reference sequence). With 3 bases removed from V and 3 bases from J, the gap between germline ends came to 9 bases. The CDR3 is 14 residues long. CDR3 sequence (DNA): TGCGCCAGCAGTGAATCGGGGTTCAATCAGCCCCAGCATTTT. This sequence encodes CASSESGFNQPQHF.

The chain carries TRBV7-2 and TRBJ2-1, with a possible D match to TRBD2 (6 bases). CDR3 length: 15 amino acids. Germline lookup yields CDR1 SGHTA and CDR2 FQGNSA. V lost 3 bases, J lost 3 bases, and 12 bases lay in between. The CDR3 sequence: CASSFAAGNYNEQFF. CDR3 nucleotide sequence: TGTGCCAGCAGCTTTGCGGCGGGAAACTACAATGAGCAGTTCTTC. Full variable domain (missing parts from reference TRBV7-2 and TRBJ2-1): GAGVSQSPSNKVTEKGKDVELRCDPISGHTALYWYRQSLGQGLEFLIYFQGNSAPDKSGLPSDRFSAERTGGSVSTLTIQRTQQEDSAVYLCASSFAAGNYNEQFFGPGTRLTVL.

At least ten counts were recorded for this clonotype. This chain links TRBV6-1 with TRBJ2-3; possibly TRBD1 for D (5 bases). CDR3 length: 16 residues. The germline V gene has CDR1 MNHNS and CDR2 SASEGT. V was trimmed by 8 bases and J by 0 bases, leaving 18 bases between them. The CDR3 spells CASARQSSFSTDTQYF. Written as DNA, the CDR3 is TGTGCCAGCGCCCGACAGTCATCTTTTAGCACAGATACGCAGTATTTT.

This clonotype was observed a few times. The chain employs TRBV29-1 and TRBJ1-1, with D perhaps TRBD1 (5 bases). Germline V gene data show CDR1 as SQVTM and CDR2 as ANQGSEA. V lost 5 bases and J lost 5, with 15 bases in between. This CDR3 region has 13 residues. DNA for the CDR3: TGCAGCGTTCAGAGGGGCCATGGGACTGAAGCTTTCTTT. This sequence encodes CSVQRGHGTEAFF.

The rearrangement uses TRBV19 and TRBJ2-7; 7 positions match TRBD2. V trimming: 8 bases; J trimming: 3 bases; junction bases outside the gene matches: 4. This CDR3 contains 12 residues. The germline V gene encodes CDR1 LNHDA and CDR2 SQIVND (reference sequence). The CDR3 DNA reads TGTGCCAGTGGGCTAGCGGACTACGAGCAGTACTTC. Translating gives CASGLADYEQYF.